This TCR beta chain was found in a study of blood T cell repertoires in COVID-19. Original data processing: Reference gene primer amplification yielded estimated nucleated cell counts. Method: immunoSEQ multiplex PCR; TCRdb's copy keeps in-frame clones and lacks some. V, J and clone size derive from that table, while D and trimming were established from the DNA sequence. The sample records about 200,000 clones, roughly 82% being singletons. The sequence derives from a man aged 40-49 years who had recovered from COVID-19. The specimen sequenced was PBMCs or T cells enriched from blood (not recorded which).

CDR3: CATSRGFGLAGPNEQFF. CDR3 nucleotide sequence: TGTGCCACCAGCAGAGGTTTCGGACTAGCGGGACCCAATGAGCAGTTCTTC. This chain connects TRBV15 to TRBJ2-1, with 12 bases aligning to TRBD2. V was pared by 1 base and J by 6 bases, with 7 bases of the junction left unmatched. The V gene's germline CDR1 is LNHNV and CDR2 YYDKDF (reference sequence). CDR3 length: 17 residues.